This TCR beta chain originates from a study of blood T cell repertoires in COVID-19. Per the study methods: From reference gene primer amplification, estimates of nucleated cell counts were derived. Assay used: immunoSEQ multiplex PCR; TCRdb lists only in-frame clones, some missing. For V, J and clone size, that table is used; D and trimming come from the DNA. Of roughly 250,000 clones in the sample, nearly 90% are singletons; the top ten hold 2.1%. The sequencing sample was made of peripheral blood. The sequence was obtained from a woman aged 35 to 49 who had recovered from COVID-19.

This CDR3 is CASSLIPTREQYF. As DNA, the CDR3 is TGTGCCAGCAGCTTAATCCCGACACGGGAGCAGTACTTC. The chain links TRBV7-3 to TRBJ2-7; D unclear. V was clipped by 1 base and J by 7 bases, with 11 bases between them. In germline, CDR1 is SGHTA, CDR2 FQGTGA. This CDR3 region has 13 residues.